A single sample gave rise to the 18 T cell receptor beta chains below, sequenced in a study of T cell responses to AZD1222 COVID-19 vaccine. TCRdb's table, derived via immunoSEQ multiplex PCR, lists solely in-frame clones and lacks some. Seen here are under 150,000 clones, approximately 85% observed once, and the top ten hold approximately 1.5%. Here the sequenced sample was peripheral blood, taken on day 0 of AZD1222 vaccination. The receptors come from an adult in good health.

The chain carries TRBV6-5 and TRBJ2-2, with D unresolved. CDR1 MNHEY and CDR2 SVGAGI come from the germline V gene. Trimming left V 0 bases short and J 5 bases short, with 7 bases between. CDR3 length: 14 residues. CDR3 nucleotide sequence: TGTGCCAGCAGTTACTCGATGGGGACCGGGGAGCTGTTTTTT. Its protein is CASSYSMGTGELFF.

J is TRBJ2-3 and V is TRBV3-1 (or the pseudogene TRBV3-2); D is unclear. The CDR3 has 15 amino acids. V lost 3 bases, J lost 4 bases, and 14 bases lay in between. Germline lookup yields CDR1 LGHDT and CDR2 YNNKEL (reference sequence). The CDR3 region is CASSHLLVFSDTQYF. The CDR3 nucleotides read TGTGCCAGCAGCCACCTTCTAGTGTTTTCAGATACGCAGTATTTT.

The rearrangement links TRBV18 to TRBJ1-5; TRBD1 matches at 7 bases. Germline V gene lookup returns CDR1 KGHSH and CDR2 LQKENI. V shed 1 base and J 2 bases; nucleotides not matched to a gene: 2. The CDR3 consists of 15 residues. CDR3 coding DNA: TGTGCCAGCTCACCACTGGGGACAGGCAATCAGCCCCAGCATTTT. This codes for CASSPLGTGNQPQHF.

The genes are TRBV10-2 and TRBJ1-5; D gene uncertain. The CDR3 has 13 amino acids. Trimming pared 6 bases from V and 0 bases from J, leaving 6 bases between. Germline values: CDR1 WSHSY, CDR2 SAAADI. The CDR3 sequence: CASRENSNQPQHF. DNA of the CDR3: TGCGCCAGCAGGGAGAATAGCAATCAGCCCCAGCATTTT.

The J gene is TRBJ1-1, the V gene TRBV11-3, with D unclear. Deletions cut 5 bases from V and 1 base from J, with 8 bases between. This CDR3 contains 13 residues. Germline loops: CDR1 SGHNT, CDR2 YENEEA. CDR3 DNA sequence: TGTGCCAGCAGCCTTCCGAGGAACACTGAAGCTTTCTTT. Its protein is CASSLPRNTEAFF. The full variable domain, completed using reference TRBV11-3 and TRBJ1-1, is EAGVVQSPRYKIIEKKQPVAFWCNPISGHNTLYWYLQNLGQGPELLIRYENEEAVDDSQLPKDRFSAERLKGVDSTLKIQPAELGDSAVYLCASSLPRNTEAFFGQGTRLTVV.

The chain links TRBV29-1 to TRBJ2-5, with D maybe TRBD2 (5 bases). The CDR3 spans 13 residues. The germline V and J ends were trimmed by 4 bases and 4 bases, with 13 bases remaining between them. Germline V gene sequence: CDR1 SQVTM, CDR2 ANQGSEA. Here the CDR3 reads CSVVGSVGETQYF. CDR3 nucleotides: TGCAGCGTTGTGGGGAGTGTAGGAGAGACCCAGTACTTC. The whole variable domain, filled in from reference TRBV29-1 and TRBJ2-5, reads SAVISQKPSRDICQRGTSLTIQCQVDSQVTMMFWYRQQPGQSLTLIATANQGSEATYESGFVIDKFPISRPNLTFSTLTVSNMSPEDSSIYLCSVVGSVGETQYFGPGTRLLVL.

This clone has just a few counts. V and J are TRBV29-1 and TRBJ2-7; TRBD2 might be the D (5 bases). There are 15 residues in the CDR3. Trimming cost V 0 bases and J 4 bases, with 16 bases left between them. The germline V gene has CDR1 SQVTM and CDR2 ANQGSEA. The CDR3 region has the DNA TGCAGCGTTGAAGATGGGTTGGGTGCGGGTTACGAGCAGTACTTC. Protein product: CSVEDGLGAGYEQYF.

V usage is TRBV9 and J usage is TRBJ1-3, with D possibly matching TRBD1 (5 bases). V lost 7 bases to trimming and J lost 0 bases, with 8 bases between them. The CDR3 runs 13 residues. CDR1 is SGDLS, CDR2 YYNGEE, per germline. The CDR3 protein is CASRGGSGNTIYF. CDR3 DNA: TGTGCCAGCCGGGGGGGCTCTGGAAACACCATATATTTT.

The V gene is TRBV6-5, the J gene TRBJ1-3; D might be TRBD1 (5 bases). Germline V gives CDR1 MNHEY, CDR2 SVGAGI. The V end lost 7 bases, the J end lost 0 bases, and 13 bases lay between the germline ends. CDR3 length equals 15 residues. The CDR3 region is CASTPTVTSGNTIYF. The CDR3 region has the DNA TGTGCCAGCACCCCGACAGTTACCTCTGGAAACACCATATATTTT.

V is TRBV2 and J is TRBJ2-7; 7 bases align to TRBD2. Per germline, CDR1 SNHLY and CDR2 FYNNEI. The trim removed 9 bases at V and 6 bases at J, leaving 8 bases unmatched. The CDR3 consists of 12 residues. The CDR3 sequence: CASRLALGEQYF. The DNA of the CDR3 is TGTGCCAGTCGACTAGCTCTAGGCGAGCAGTACTTC. Looking up the rest from reference TRBV2 and TRBJ2-7 gives the full variable domain: EPEVTQTPSHQVTQMGQEVILRCVPISNHLYFYWYRQILGQKVEFLVSFYNNEISEKSEIFDDQFSVERPDGSNFTLKIRSTKLEDSAMYFCASRLALGEQYFGPGTRLTVT.

The chain recombines TRBV7-9 with TRBJ1-4; TRBD1 aligns across 10 bases. V dropped 5 bases and J dropped 3; count of bases not matched to a gene: 6. Germline assignment: CDR1 SEHNR and CDR2 FQNEAQ (reference sequence). The CDR3 runs 16 residues. This chain's CDR3 is CASSKGTGASNEKLFF. The CDR3 nucleotides are TGTGCCAGCAGCAAAGGGACAGGGGCCTCTAATGAAAAACTGTTTTTT.

V is TRBV7-8 and J is TRBJ1-5; D perhaps matches TRBD1 (5 bases). Trimming pared 5 bases from V and 2 bases from J, leaving 13 bases between. The CDR3 spans 15 residues. The V gene's germline CDR1 is SGHVS and CDR2 FQNEAQ. CDR3 nucleotides: TGTGCCAGCAGCCCCTTCCCGGGGCGCAATCAGCCCCAGCATTTT. It is translated as CASSPFPGRNQPQHF.

The chain links TRBV19 to TRBJ1-3; D not certain. Germline V gene lookup returns CDR1 LNHDA and CDR2 SQIVND (reference sequence). Trimming pared 9 bases from V and 3 bases from J, leaving 3 bases between. This CDR3 contains 10 residues. The CDR3 DNA reads as TGTGCCAGCGTTGGAAACACCATATATTTT. Its protein product is CASVGNTIYF.

The J gene is TRBJ1-1, the V gene TRBV11-3; D is undetermined. Trimming cost V 1 base and J 5 bases, with 8 bases left between them. CDR1 and CDR2 from the germline V gene are SGHNT and YENEEA. The CDR3 has 13 residues. The DNA for the CDR3 is TGTGCCAGCAGCTTAGGAGGCAGAACTGAAGCTTTCTTT. As protein: CASSLGGRTEAFF.

The rearrangement links TRBV3-1 (or the pseudogene TRBV3-2) to TRBJ1-4; D gene unclear. The CDR3 sequence is 12 residues long. Trimming left V 3 bases short and J 7 bases short, with 6 bases between. Germline values: CDR1 LGHDT, CDR2 YNNKEL (reference sequence). The chain's CDR3 is CASSHTGEKLFF. CDR3 nucleotide sequence: TGTGCCAGCAGCCATACGGGTGAAAAACTGTTTTTT.

The chain joins TRBV5-1 to TRBJ2-7, with 7 nucleotides matching TRBD1. This CDR3 spans 15 amino acids. From germline, CDR1 is SGHRS and CDR2 YFSETQ. The ends lost 4 bases at V and 1 base at J; junction bases unmatched: 8. The CDR3: CASSTYRGRSYEQYF. Written as DNA, the CDR3 is TGCGCCAGCAGCACCTACAGGGGCAGATCCTACGAGCAGTACTTC.

The chain combines TRBV9 with TRBJ2-7, with TRBD1 as a possible D gene (5 bases). This CDR3 contains 13 residues. The V and J ends lost 5 bases and 3 bases respectively, with 12 bases between them. CDR1 is SGDLS, CDR2 YYNGEE, per germline. CDR3: CASSGPGFYEQYF. The CDR3 DNA reads as TGTGCCAGCAGTGGCCCAGGGTTCTACGAGCAGTACTTC.

This chain links TRBV5-1 with TRBJ1-1, with D possibly being TRBD1 (6 bases). The CDR3 length is 15 residues. The germline V gene has CDR1 SGHRS and CDR2 YFSETQ. V lost 0 bases and J 0 bases, leaving 9 bases between the germline ends. The chain's CDR3 is CASSLAPGVNTEAFF. The CDR3 DNA sequence: TGCGCCAGCAGCTTGGCCCCAGGGGTGAACACTGAAGCTTTCTTT.